Listed below are T cell receptor beta chains from one sample, sequenced in a study of OX40 agonist ivuxolimab in advanced cancers. TCRdb's copy holds only in-frame clones and misses some; the assay was immunoSEQ multiplex PCR. The sample carries about 120,000 clones, 93% recorded once. The specimen was CD4+ or CD8+ T cells sorted from blood, collected in a trial of the OX40 agonist ivuxolimab. Receptors were obtained from an adult with an advanced solid tumor such as melanoma, head and neck, liver or kidney cancer. Each CDR3 is given with its conserved first and last residue. The D gene is left open where the match is weak. Where a row states a size, it is once, few, many or the class of an expanded clone; other rows omit it.

d_gene | j_gene | abundance | v_gene | CDR3nt | CDR3aa
. | TRBJ2-7 | . | TRBV5-1 | TGCGCCAGCAGCTTGGCAGAAACCTACGAGCAGTACTTC | CASSLAETYEQYF
. | TRBJ2-7 | . | TRBV19 | TGTGCCAGTAGTATCTCCCCTACCTACGAGCAGTACTTC | CASSISPTYEQYF
. | TRBJ2-5 | . | TRBV5-1 | TGCGCCAGCAGCTTGCAAGAGACCCAGTACTTC | CASSLQETQYF
TRBD1 | TRBJ1-2 | . | TRBV9 | TGTGCCAGCAGCCCTGGGACAGTTCCGGGTGGCTACACCTTC | CASSPGTVPGGYTF
. | TRBJ1-4 | once | TRBV19 | TGTGCCAGTAGTATCCCGGGACAAGGACGAGCTAATGAAAAACTGTTTTTT | CASSIPGQGRANEKLFF
TRBD2 | TRBJ2-7 | . | TRBV18 | TGTGCCAGCTCACCCCAGGGAGGGAATTACGAGCAGTACTTC | CASSPQGGNYEQYF
. | TRBJ1-2 | . | TRBV19 | TGTGCCAGTAGTATAGCACAGGGTGGCGGCTATGGCTACACCTTC | CASSIAQGGGYGYTF
. | TRBJ1-5 | once | TRBV5-8 | TGTGCCAGCAGCTTGCGGGGTGCATATAGCAATCAGCCCCAGCATTTT | CASSLRGAYSNQPQHF
. | TRBJ1-6 | . | TRBV11-2 | TGTGCCAGCAGCTTAGTAAAATCACCCCTCCACTTT | CASSLVKSPLHF
TRBD1 | TRBJ1-1 | . | TRBV6-5 | TGTGCCAGCAGGGCGGGACAGCTGAACACTGAAGCTTTCTTT | CASRAGQLNTEAFF
. | TRBJ1-1 | . | TRBV6-5 | TGTGCCAGCAGTTACGACAGGAGTTCGAACACTGAAGCTTTCTTT | CASSYDRSSNTEAFF
. | TRBJ2-2 | . | TRBV7-3 | TGTGCCAGCAGCCCGGGGCGCTCGAACACCGGGGAGCTGTTTTTT | CASSPGRSNTGELFF
. | TRBJ1-2 | . | TRBV19 | TGTGCCAGTAGATGGAGGGACACCGAACGGGGCTACACCTTC | CASRWRDTERGYTF
. | TRBJ1-2 | . | TRBV7-2 | TGTGCCAGCAGCTCCACCCGGGACTTACCCTCGAAGGATGGCTACACCTTC | CASSSTRDLPSKDGYTF
TRBD2 | TRBJ2-3 | . | TRBV2 | TGTGCCAGCCTACTAGCGGGGGTGACGGGCACAGATACGCAGTATTTT | CASLLAGVTGTDTQYF
. | TRBJ1-3 | . | TRBV6-1 | TGTGCCAGCAGTGAATTCGAAGGAAGCACCATATATTTT | CASSEFEGSTIYF
TRBD2 | TRBJ2-5 | . | TRBV6-5 | TGTGCCAGCAAACGGACTAGGGAAGAGACCCAGTACTTC | CASKRTREETQYF
TRBD1 | TRBJ2-3 | . | TRBV5-5 | TGTGCCAGCAGCTTGGGGACAGGGTTGGGCGCAGATACGCAGTATTTT | CASSLGTGLGADTQYF
TRBD2 | TRBJ2-1 | once | TRBV7-8 | TGTGCCAGCAGCTTATCGCGGGAGGGAATAGGCAATGAGCAGTTCTTC | CASSLSREGIGNEQFF
. | TRBJ2-7 | . | TRBV10-3 | TGTGCCATCAGTGACGGAGGGGATGCAAACTACGAGCAGTACTTC | CAISDGGDANYEQYF
TRBD1 | TRBJ1-6 | . | TRBV2 | TGTGCCAGCAGTGATTGGGGACAGGGTAATTCACCCCTCCACTTT | CASSDWGQGNSPLHF
. | TRBJ1-1 | . | TRBV9 | TGTGCCAGCAGCGTAGTCACCGCGGGTGAAGCTTTCTTT | CASSVVTAGEAFF
TRBD2 | TRBJ2-1 | . | TRBV5-1 | TGCGCCAGCAGCTCGGGACTAGCGGGAGTGGCCTACAATGAGCAGTTCTTC | CASSSGLAGVAYNEQFF
. | TRBJ2-7 | once | TRBV28 | TGTGCCAGCAGTTTCCTTCGTCTGGGCTCCTACGAGCAGTACTTC | CASSFLRLGSYEQYF
. | TRBJ2-5 | . | TRBV11-2 | TGTGCCAGCAGCTCATGGACCGGGCGAGCACAAGAGACCCAGTACTTC | CASSSWTGRAQETQYF
. | TRBJ1-2 | . | TRBV7-8 | TGTGCCAGCAGCTTTGGACGGGGAACCCACTATGGCTACACCTTC | CASSFGRGTHYGYTF
. | TRBJ2-5 | . | TRBV5-4 | TGTGCCAGCACCTCGAAGACGGGGGAGACCCAGTACTTC | CASTSKTGETQYF
. | TRBJ2-3 | . | TRBV6-5 | TGTGCCAGCAGCAGAGTCGGCGATACGCAGTATTTT | CASSRVGDTQYF
. | TRBJ2-4 | . | TRBV20-1 | TGCAGTGCTAACGCCAAAAACATTCAGTACTTC | CSANAKNIQYF
. | TRBJ2-7 | . | TRBV7-9 | TGTGCCAGCAGCTTAGGCCCGGACAGCTTCTACGAGCAGTACTTC | CASSLGPDSFYEQYF
. | TRBJ1-5 | . | TRBV6-5 | TGTGCCAGCAGTTACGCAGGGGGCAATCAGCCCCAGCATTTT | CASSYAGGNQPQHF
. | TRBJ1-1 | . | TRBV28 | TGTGCCAGCAGTCCTCAGGACAGTGAAGCTTTCTTT | CASSPQDSEAFF
. | TRBJ1-5 | . | TRBV6-1 | TGTGCCAGCAGGGAGCGGATTTTAAATCAGCCCCAGCATTTT | CASRERILNQPQHF
. | TRBJ2-2 | . | TRBV6-1 | TGTGCCAGCAGTGAACGACTGAACACCGGGGAGCTGTTTTTT | CASSERLNTGELFF
. | TRBJ1-1 | . | TRBV29-1 | TGCAGCGTTGAAGAACAGCCGAACACTGAAGCTTTCTTT | CSVEEQPNTEAFF
. | TRBJ2-5 | . | TRBV5-1 | TGCGCCAGCAGCACAGGGAAAGGCGGAGAGACCCAGTACTTC | CASSTGKGGETQYF
TRBD2 | TRBJ2-1 | once | TRBV7-2 | TGTGCCAGCAGCCACGGGGGGGCCGGGAATGAGCAGTTCTTC | CASSHGGAGNEQFF
. | TRBJ1-1 | . | TRBV7-9 | TGTGCCAGCAGCCAGGACGGACGGGTGGATGAAGCTTTCTTT | CASSQDGRVDEAFF
. | TRBJ2-2 | . | TRBV19 | TGTGCCAGTAGACCTCCGGCCGGGGAGCTGTTTTTT | CASRPPAGELFF
TRBD1 | TRBJ2-7 | . | TRBV5-1 | TGCGCCAGCAGCACCGGGGGCAGGGGGCGATACGAGCAGTACTTC | CASSTGGRGRYEQYF
. | TRBJ2-7 | . | TRBV6-5 | TGTGCCAGCAGTCGCCGTGGGAACTCCTACGAGCAGTACTTC | CASSRRGNSYEQYF
. | TRBJ2-5 | . | TRBV11-2 | TGTGCCAGCAGCTTAGTGACGGGGGCCCAGTACTTC | CASSLVTGAQYF
TRBD1 | TRBJ2-7 | . | TRBV19 | TGTGCCAGTAGTGACCCGGGACAGGATTCCTACGAGCAGTACTTC | CASSDPGQDSYEQYF
TRBD1 | TRBJ2-5 | . | TRBV7-8 | TGTGCCAGCAGCAGGAGGACAGGGCGGGAGACCCAGTACTTC | CASSRRTGRETQYF
. | TRBJ2-2 | . | TRBV7-9 | TGTGCCAGCAGCTTAGCGGCTCGCGGAGGAAACACCGGGGAGCTGTTTTTT | CASSLAARGGNTGELFF